Described below is a single T cell receptor beta chain sequence and its context. Methods used by the authors: The assay estimated nucleated cells by amplifying reference gene primers. Profiled with immunoSEQ multiplex PCR; TCRdb holds only in-frame clones, not every one. V and J calls and clone size are given by that table; D and trimming were obtained from the DNA. The sample lists around 220,000 clones; about 86% were seen once. These data come from a study of blood T cell repertoires in COVID-19. About the research overall: Collection of acute and convalescent COVID-19 samples took place in the United States, Italy and Spain. PBMCs, B-cell-depleted T cells, or T cells were the source of the cDNA or gDNA that made up the material.

Looked up from germline, CDR1 is MNHEY and CDR2 is SVGAGI. CDR3 size: 12 residues. Trimming cost V 5 bases and J 9 bases, with 11 bases left between them. Sequenced input: peripheral blood. The sequence was obtained from a man aged 18-30 years with active or convalescent COVID-19. The chain is built from TRBV6-5 and TRBJ2-1; no definite D call. In DNA, the CDR3 is TGTGCCAGCAGTCGCTCCCCGGGTGAGCAGTTCTTC. Its protein product is CASSRSPGEQFF.